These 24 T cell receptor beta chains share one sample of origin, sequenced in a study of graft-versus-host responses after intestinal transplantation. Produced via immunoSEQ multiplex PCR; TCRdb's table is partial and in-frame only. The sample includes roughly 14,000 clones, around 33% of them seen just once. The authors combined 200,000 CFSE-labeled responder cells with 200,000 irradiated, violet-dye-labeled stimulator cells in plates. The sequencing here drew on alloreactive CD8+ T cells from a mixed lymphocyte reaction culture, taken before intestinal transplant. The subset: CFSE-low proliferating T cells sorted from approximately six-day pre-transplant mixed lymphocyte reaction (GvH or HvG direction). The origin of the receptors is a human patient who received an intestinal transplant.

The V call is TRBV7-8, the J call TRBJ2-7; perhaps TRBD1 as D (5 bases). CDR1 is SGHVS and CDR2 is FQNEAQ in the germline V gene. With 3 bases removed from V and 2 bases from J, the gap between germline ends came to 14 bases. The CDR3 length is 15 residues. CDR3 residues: CASSLPTAPTYEQYF. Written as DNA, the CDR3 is TGTGCCAGCAGCTTGCCGACAGCCCCCACCTACGAGCAGTACTTC.

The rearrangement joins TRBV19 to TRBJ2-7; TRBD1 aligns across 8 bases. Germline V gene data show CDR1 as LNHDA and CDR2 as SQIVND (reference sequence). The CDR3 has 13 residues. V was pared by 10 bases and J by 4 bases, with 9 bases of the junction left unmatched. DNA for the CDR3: TGTGCCACCCGAGAGACAGGGGAGTACGAGCAGTACTTC. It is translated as CATRETGEYEQYF.

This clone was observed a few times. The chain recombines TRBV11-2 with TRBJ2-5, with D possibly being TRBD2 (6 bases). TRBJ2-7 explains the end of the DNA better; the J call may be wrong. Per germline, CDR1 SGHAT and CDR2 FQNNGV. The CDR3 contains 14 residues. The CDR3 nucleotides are TGTGCCAGCAGCTTACCGGAGGGCGCCTACGAGCAGTACTTC. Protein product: CASSLPEGAYEQYF.

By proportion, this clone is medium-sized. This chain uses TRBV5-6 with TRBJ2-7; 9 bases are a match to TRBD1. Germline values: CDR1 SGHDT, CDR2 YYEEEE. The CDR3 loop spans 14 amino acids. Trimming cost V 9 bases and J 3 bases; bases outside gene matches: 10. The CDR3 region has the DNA TGTGCCACAAGTCGGGGGACAGGGTACTACGAGCAGTACTTC. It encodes CATSRGTGYYEQYF. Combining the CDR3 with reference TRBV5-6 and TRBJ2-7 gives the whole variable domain DAGVTQSPTHLIKTRGQQVTLRCSPKSGHDTVSWYQQALGQGPQFIFQYYEEEERQRGNFPDRFSGHQFPNYSSELNVNALLLGDSALYLCATSRGTGYYEQYFGPGTRLTVT.

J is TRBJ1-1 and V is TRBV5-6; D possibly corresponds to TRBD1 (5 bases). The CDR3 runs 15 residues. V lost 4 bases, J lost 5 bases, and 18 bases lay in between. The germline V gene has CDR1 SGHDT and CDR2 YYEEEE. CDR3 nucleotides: TGTGCCAGCAGCCCCAGCCCCAGTCAGGGTACTGAAGCTTTCTTT. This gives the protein CASSPSPSQGTEAFF.

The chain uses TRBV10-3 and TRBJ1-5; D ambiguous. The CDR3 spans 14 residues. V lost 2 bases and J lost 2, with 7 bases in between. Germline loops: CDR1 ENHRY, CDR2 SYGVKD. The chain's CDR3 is CAISEGGGNQPQHF. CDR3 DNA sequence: TGTGCCATCAGTGAGGGTGGAGGCAATCAGCCCCAGCATTTT.

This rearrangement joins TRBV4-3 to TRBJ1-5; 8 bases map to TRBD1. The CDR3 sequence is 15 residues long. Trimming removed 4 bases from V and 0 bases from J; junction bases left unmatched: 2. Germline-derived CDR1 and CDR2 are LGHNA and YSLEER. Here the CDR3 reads CASSPGTGSNQPQHF. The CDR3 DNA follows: TGCGCCAGCAGCCCCGGGACAGGTAGCAATCAGCCCCAGCATTTT.

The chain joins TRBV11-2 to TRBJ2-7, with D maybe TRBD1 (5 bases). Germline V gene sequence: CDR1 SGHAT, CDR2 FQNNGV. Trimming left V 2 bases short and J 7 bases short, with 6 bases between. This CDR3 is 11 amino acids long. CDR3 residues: CASSLSGEQYF. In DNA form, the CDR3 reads TGTGCCAGCAGCTTATCAGGGGAGCAGTACTTC.

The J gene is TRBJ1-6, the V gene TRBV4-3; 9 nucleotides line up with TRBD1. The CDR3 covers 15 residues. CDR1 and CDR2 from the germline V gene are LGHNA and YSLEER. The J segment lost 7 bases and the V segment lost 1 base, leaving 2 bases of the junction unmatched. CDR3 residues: CASSQGTGVNSPLHF. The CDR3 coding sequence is TGCGCCAGCAGCCAAGGGACAGGGGTAAATTCACCCCTCCACTTT.

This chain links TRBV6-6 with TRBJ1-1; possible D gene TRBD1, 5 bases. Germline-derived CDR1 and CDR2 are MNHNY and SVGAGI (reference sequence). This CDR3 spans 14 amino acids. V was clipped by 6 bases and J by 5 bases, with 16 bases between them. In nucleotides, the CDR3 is TGTGCCAGCAGGCCTTTCGGGGGAGGGACTGAAGCTTTCTTT. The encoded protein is CASRPFGGGTEAFF.

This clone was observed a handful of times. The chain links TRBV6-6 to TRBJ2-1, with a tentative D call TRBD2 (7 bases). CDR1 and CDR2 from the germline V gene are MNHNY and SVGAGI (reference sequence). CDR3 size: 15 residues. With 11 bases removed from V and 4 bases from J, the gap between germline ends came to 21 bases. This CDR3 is CAVEGGGARYNEQFF. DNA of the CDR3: TGTGCCGTAGAAGGTGGGGGGGCAAGGTACAATGAGCAGTTCTTC.

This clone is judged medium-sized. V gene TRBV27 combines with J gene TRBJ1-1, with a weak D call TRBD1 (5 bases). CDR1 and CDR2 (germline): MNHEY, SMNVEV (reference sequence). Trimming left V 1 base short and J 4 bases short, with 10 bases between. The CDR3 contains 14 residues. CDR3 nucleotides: TGTGCCAGCAGTTTATGGCGGGGCTTCACTGAAGCTTTCTTT. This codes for CASSLWRGFTEAFF.

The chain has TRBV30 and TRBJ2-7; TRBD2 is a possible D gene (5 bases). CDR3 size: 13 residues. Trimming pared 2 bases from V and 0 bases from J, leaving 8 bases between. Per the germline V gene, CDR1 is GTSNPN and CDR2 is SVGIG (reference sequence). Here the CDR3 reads CAWSIGVSYEQYF. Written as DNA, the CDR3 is TGTGCCTGGAGTATCGGGGTCTCCTACGAGCAGTACTTC.

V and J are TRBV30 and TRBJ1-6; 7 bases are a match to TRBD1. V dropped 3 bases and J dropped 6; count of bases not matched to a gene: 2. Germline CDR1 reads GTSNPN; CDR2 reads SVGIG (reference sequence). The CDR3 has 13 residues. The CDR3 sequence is CAWSTGVNSPLHF. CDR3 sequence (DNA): TGTGCCTGGAGCACAGGGGTTAATTCACCCCTCCACTTT.

The chain's CDR3 is CASSGGTAYF. DNA of the CDR3: TGCGCCAGCAGTGGCGGGACAGCGTACTTC. The rearrangement joins TRBV10-2 to TRBJ2-7, with D possibly matching TRBD1 (7 bases). CDR3 length equals 10 residues. The germline gives CDR1 WSHSY, CDR2 SAAADI. Trimming removed 4 bases at V and 12 bases at J, with 10 bases between.

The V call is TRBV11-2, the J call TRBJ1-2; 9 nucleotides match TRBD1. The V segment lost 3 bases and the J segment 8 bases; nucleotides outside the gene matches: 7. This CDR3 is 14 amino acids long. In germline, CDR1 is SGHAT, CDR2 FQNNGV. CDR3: CASSFGGDREGYTF. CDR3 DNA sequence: TGTGCCAGCAGCTTTGGCGGGGACAGGGAGGGCTACACCTTC.

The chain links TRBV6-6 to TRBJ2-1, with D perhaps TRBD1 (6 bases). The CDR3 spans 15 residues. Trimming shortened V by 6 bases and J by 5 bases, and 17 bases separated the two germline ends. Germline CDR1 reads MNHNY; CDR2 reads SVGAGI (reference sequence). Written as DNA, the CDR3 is TGTGCCAGCAGCAACGTAGTACAGGGTGACAATGAGCAGTTCTTC. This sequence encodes CASSNVVQGDNEQFF.

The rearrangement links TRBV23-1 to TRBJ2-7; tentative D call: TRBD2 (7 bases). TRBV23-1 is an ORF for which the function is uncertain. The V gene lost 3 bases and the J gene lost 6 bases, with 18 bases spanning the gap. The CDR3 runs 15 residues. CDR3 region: CASSHPMWGGCEQYF. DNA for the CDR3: TGCGCCAGCAGTCACCCCATGTGGGGGGGCTGCGAGCAGTACTTC.

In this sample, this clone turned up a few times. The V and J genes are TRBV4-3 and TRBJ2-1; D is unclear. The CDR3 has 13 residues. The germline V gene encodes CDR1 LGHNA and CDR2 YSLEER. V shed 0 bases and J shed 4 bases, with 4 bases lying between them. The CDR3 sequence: CASSQEEYNEQFF. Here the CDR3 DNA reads TGCGCCAGCAGCCAAGAAGAGTACAATGAGCAGTTCTTC.

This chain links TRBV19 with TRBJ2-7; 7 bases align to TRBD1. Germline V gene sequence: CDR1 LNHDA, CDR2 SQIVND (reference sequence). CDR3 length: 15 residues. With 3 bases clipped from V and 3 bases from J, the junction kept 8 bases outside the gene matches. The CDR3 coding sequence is TGTGCCAGTAGTATTACAGGGGCCACCGGCTACGAGCAGTACTTC. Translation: CASSITGATGYEQYF.

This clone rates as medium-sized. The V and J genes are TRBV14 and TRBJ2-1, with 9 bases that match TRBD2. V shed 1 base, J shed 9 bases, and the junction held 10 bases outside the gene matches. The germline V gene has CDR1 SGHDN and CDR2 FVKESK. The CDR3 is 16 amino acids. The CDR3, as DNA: TGTGCCAGCAGCCAAGTTGGCGGGGGGGTATATACTGAGCAGTTCTTC. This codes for CASSQVGGGVYTEQFF. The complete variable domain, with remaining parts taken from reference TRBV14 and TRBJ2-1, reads EAGVTQFPSHSVIEKGQTVTLRCDPISGHDNLYWYRRVMGKEIKFLLHFVKESKQDESGMPNNRFLAERTGGTYSTLKVQPAELEDSGVYFCASSQVGGGVYTEQFFGPGTRLTVL.

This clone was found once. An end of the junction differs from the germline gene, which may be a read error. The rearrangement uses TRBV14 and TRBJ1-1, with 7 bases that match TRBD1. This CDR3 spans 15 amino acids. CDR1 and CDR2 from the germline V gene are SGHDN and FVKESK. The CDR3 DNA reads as TGTACCAGCAGCCTTTACAGGGGAATGAACACTGAAGCTTTCTTT. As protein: CTSSLYRGMNTEAFF. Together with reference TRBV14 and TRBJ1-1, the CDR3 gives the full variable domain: EAGVTQFPSHSVIEKGQTVTLRCDPISGHDNLYWYRRVMGKEIKFLLHFVKESKQDESGMPNNRFLAERTGGTYSTLKVQPAELEDSGVYFCTSSLYRGMNTEAFFGQGTRLTVV.

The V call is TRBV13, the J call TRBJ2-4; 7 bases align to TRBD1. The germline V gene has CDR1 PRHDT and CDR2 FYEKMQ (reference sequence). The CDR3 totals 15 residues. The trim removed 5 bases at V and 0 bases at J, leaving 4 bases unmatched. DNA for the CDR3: TGTGCCAGCAGCAGAACAGGGGCAGCCAAAAACATTCAGTACTTC. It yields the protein CASSRTGAAKNIQYF.

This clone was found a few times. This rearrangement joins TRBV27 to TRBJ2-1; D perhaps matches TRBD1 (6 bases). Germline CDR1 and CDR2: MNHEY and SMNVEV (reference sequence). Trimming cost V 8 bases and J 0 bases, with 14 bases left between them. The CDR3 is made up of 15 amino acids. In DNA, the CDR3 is TGTGCCAGCGGTGTTCAGGGGAGCTCCTACAATGAGCAGTTCTTC. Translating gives CASGVQGSSYNEQFF.